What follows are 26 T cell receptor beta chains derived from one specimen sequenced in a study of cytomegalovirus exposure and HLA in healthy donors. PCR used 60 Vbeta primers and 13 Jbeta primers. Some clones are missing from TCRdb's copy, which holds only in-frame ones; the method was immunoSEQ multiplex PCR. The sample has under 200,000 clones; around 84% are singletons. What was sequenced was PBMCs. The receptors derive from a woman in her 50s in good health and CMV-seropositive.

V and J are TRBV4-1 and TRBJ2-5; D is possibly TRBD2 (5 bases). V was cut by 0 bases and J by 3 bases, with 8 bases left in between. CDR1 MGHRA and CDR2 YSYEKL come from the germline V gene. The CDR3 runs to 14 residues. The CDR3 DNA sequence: TGCGCCAGCAGCCAAGATTTGAGGGAAGAGACCCAGTACTTC. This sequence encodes CASSQDLREETQYF.

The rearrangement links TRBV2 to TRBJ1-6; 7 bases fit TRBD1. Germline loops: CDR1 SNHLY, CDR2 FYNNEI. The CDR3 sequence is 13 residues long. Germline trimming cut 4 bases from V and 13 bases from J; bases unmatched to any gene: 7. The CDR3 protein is CASSGQGEQPLHF. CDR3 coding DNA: TGTGCCAGCAGTGGGCAGGGGGAGCAGCCCCTCCACTTT. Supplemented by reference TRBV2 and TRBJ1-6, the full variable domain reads EPEVTQTPSHQVTQMGQEVILRCVPISNHLYFYWYRQILGQKVEFLVSFYNNEISEKSEIFDDQFSVERPDGSNFTLKIRSTKLEDSAMYFCASSGQGEQPLHFGNGTRLTVT.

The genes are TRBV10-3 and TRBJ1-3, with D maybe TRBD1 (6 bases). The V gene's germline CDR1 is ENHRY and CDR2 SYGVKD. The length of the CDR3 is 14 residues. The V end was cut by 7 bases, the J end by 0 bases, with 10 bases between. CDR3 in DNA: TGTGCCATCACCCAGGACAGCTCTGGAAACACCATATATTTT. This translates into CAITQDSSGNTIYF.

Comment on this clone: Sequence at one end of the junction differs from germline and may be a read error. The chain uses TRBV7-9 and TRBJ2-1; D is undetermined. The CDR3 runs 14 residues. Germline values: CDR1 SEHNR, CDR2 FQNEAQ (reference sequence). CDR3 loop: CSSSPRWQDNEQFF. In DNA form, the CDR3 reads TGTTCCAGCAGTCCACGGTGGCAGGACAATGAGCAGTTCTTC.

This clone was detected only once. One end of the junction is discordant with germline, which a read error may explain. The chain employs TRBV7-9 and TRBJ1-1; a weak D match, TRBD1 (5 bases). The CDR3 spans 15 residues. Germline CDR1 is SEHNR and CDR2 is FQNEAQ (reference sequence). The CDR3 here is CSSSRGGKGDTEAFF. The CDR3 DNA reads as TGTTCCAGCAGCCGAGGCGGGAAAGGGGACACTGAAGCTTTCTTT. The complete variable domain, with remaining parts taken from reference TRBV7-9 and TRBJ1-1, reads DTGVSQNPRHKITKRGQNVTFRCDPISEHNRLYWYRQTLGQGPEFLTYFQNEAQLEKSRLLSDRFSAERPKGSFSTLEIQRTEQGDSAMYLCSSSRGGKGDTEAFFGQGTRLTVV.

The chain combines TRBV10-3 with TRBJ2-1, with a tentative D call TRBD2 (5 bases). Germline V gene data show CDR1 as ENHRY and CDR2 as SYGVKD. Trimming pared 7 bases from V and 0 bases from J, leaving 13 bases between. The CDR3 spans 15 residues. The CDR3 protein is CAIKTDTSSYNEQFF. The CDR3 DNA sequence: TGTGCCATCAAGACGGATACTAGCTCCTACAATGAGCAGTTCTTC.

CDR3 residues: CASSFGARGEETQYF. The CDR3 DNA follows: TGTGCCAGCAGCTTTGGCGCCCGGGGGGAAGAGACCCAGTACTTC. The chain recombines TRBV11-2 with TRBJ2-5; 7 bases match TRBD2. CDR3 length: 15 residues. V lost 3 bases to trimming and J lost 3 bases; unmatched junction nucleotides: 7. CDR1 SGHAT and CDR2 FQNNGV come from the germline V gene.

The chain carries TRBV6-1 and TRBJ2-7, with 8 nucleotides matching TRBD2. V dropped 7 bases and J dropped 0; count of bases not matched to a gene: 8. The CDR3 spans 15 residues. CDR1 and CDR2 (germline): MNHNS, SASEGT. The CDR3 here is CASNPGGVGSYEQYF. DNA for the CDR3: TGTGCCAGCAATCCCGGGGGGGTAGGCTCCTACGAGCAGTACTTC.

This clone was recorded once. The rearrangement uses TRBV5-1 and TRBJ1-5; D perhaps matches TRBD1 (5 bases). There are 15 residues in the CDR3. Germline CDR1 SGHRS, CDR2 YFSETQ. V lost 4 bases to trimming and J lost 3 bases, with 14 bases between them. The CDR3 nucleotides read TGCGCCAGCAGCCCCGGAGGGGTCCCCAATCAGCCCCAGCATTTT. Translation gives CASSPGGVPNQPQHF.

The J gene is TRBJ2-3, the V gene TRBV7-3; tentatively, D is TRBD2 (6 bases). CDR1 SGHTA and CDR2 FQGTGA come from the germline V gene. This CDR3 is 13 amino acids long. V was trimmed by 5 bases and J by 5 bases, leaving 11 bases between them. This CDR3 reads CASSPGSGDTQYF. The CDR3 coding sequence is TGTGCCAGCAGCCCCGGTAGCGGAGATACGCAGTATTTT. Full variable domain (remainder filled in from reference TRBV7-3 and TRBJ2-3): GAGVSQTPSNKVTEKGKYVELRCDPISGHTALYWYRQSLGQGPEFLIYFQGTGAADDSGLPNDRFFAVRPEGSVSTLKIQRTERGDSAVYLCASSPGSGDTQYFGPGTRLTVL.

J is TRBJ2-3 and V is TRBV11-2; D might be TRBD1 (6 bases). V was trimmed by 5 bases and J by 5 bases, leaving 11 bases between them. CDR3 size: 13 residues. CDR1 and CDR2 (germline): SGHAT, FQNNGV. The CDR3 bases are TGTGCCAGCAGCCCAGGGGCGAAAGATACGCAGTATTTT. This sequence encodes CASSPGAKDTQYF.

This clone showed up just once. The CDR3: CASSPRRGSYNEQFF. The CDR3 DNA reads as TGTGCCAGCAGCCCCCGCCGGGGTTCCTACAATGAGCAGTTCTTC. This chain joins TRBV7-2 and TRBJ2-1; the D gene is possibly TRBD2 (5 bases). Trimming removed 5 bases from V and 1 base from J, with 12 bases in between. Germline-derived CDR1 and CDR2 are SGHTA and FQGNSA. CDR3 length: 15 amino acids.

CDR3 in amino acids: CASSSPGIRGEKLFF. The CDR3 coding sequence is TGTGCCAGCAGTTCCCCGGGAATCCGAGGTGAAAAACTGTTTTTT. The chain employs TRBV28 and TRBJ1-4, with no clear D. CDR3 size: 15 residues. Germline assignment: CDR1 MDHEN and CDR2 SYDVKM. V lost 4 bases to trimming and J lost 7 bases, with 16 bases between them.

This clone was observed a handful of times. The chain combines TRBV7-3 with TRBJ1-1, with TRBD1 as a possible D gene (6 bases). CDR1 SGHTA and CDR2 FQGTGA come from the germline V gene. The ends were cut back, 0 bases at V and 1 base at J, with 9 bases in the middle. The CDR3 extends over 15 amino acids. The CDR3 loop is CASSLTGGANTEAFF. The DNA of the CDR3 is TGTGCCAGCAGCTTAACCGGGGGGGCGAACACTGAAGCTTTCTTT.

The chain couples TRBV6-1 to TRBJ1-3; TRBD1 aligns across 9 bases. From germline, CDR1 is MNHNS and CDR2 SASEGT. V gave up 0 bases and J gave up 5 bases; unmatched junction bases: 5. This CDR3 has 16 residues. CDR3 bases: TGTGCCAGCAGTGAAGCCGTACAGGGGGCCCGAAACACCATATATTTT. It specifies CASSEAVQGARNTIYF.

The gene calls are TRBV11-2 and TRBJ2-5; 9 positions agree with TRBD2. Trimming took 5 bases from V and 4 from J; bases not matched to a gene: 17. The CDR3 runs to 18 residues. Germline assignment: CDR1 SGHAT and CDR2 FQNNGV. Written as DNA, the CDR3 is TGTGCCAGCAGCCCCCCTGTTTTTGGCGGGGGGGATAGAGAGACCCAGTACTTC. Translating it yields CASSPPVFGGGDRETQYF. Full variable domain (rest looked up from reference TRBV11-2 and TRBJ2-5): EAGVAQSPRYKIIEKRQSVAFWCNPISGHATLYWYQQILGQGPKLLIQFQNNGVVDDSQLPKDRFSAERLKGVDSTLKIQPAKLEDSAVYLCASSPPVFGGGDRETQYFGPGTRLLVL.

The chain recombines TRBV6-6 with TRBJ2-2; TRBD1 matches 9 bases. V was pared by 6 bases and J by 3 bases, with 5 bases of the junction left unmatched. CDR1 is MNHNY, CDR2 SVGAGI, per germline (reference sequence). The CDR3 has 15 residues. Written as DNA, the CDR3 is TGTGCCAGCAGGGGACAGGGAGGGTACACCGGGGAGCTGTTTTTT. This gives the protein CASRGQGGYTGELFF.

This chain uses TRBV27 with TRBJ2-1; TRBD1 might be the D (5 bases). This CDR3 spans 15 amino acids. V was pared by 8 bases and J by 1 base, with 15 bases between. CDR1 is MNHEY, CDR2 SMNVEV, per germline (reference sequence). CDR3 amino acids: CASRPGQNSYNEQFF. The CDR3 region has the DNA TGTGCCAGCCGTCCAGGGCAGAATTCCTACAATGAGCAGTTCTTC.

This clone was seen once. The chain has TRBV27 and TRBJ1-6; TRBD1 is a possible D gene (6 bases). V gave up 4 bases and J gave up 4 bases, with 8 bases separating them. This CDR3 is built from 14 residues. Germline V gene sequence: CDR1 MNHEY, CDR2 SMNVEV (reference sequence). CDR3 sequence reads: CASSSRGYNSPLHF. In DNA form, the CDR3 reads TGTGCCAGCAGTTCGAGGGGGTATAATTCACCCCTCCACTTT.

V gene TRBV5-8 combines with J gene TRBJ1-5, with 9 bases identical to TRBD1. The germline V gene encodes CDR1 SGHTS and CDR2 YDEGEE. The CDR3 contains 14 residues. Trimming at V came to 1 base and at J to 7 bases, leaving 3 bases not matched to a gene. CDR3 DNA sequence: TGTGCCAGCAGCTTGCGGGGACAGGGCCAGCCCCAGCATTTT. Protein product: CASSLRGQGQPQHF.

CDR3 protein: CASSFLGVGDMNTEAFF. For the CDR3, the DNA is TGTGCCAGCAGTTTTTTGGGAGTCGGGGACATGAACACTGAAGCTTTCTTT. The chain uses TRBV27 and TRBJ1-1; D may be TRBD1 (6 bases). The CDR3 consists of 17 residues. CDR1 MNHEY and CDR2 SMNVEV come from the germline V gene (reference sequence). The V end lost 3 bases, the J end lost 0 bases, and 17 bases lay between the germline ends.

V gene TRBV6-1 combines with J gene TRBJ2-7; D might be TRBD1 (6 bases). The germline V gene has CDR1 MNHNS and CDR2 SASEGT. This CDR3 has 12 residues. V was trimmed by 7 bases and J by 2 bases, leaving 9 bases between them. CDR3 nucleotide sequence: TGTGCCAGCAACCGGGACACCTACGAGCAGTACTTC. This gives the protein CASNRDTYEQYF.

The CDR3, as DNA: TGTGCCAGTAGTATAGTTGGATTCGAGGGCGCGAACACCGGGGAGCTGTTTTTT. Its protein is CASSIVGFEGANTGELFF. This chain uses TRBV19 with TRBJ2-2, with D maybe TRBD2 (5 bases). Trimming left V 1 base short and J 0 bases short, with 15 bases between. Germline values: CDR1 LNHDA, CDR2 SQIVND (reference sequence). The CDR3 runs 18 residues.

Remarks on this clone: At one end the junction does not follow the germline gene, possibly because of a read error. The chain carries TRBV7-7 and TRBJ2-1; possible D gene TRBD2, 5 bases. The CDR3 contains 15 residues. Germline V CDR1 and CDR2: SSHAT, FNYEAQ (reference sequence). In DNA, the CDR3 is TGTGCTAGCAGCGCCGGACTCAGCTCCTACAATGAGCAGTTCTTC. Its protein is CASSAGLSSYNEQFF.

CDR3 coding DNA: TGTGCCAGCAGCCAGGGGTATGGCTACACCTTC. It codes for CASSQGYGYTF. This sequence joins TRBV7-9 and TRBJ1-2; tentative D call: TRBD1 (6 bases). There are 11 residues in the CDR3. CDR1 SEHNR and CDR2 FQNEAQ come from the germline V gene (reference sequence). V shed 5 bases and J shed 5 bases, with 6 bases lying between them.

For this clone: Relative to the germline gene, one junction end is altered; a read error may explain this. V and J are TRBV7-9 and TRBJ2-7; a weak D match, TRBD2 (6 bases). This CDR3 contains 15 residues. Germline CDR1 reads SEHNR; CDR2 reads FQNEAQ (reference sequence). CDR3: CSSSPPRGNSYEQYF. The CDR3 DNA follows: TGTTCCAGCAGCCCCCCACGGGGGAACTCCTACGAGCAGTACTTC.